One sample yielded the 10 T cell receptor beta chains listed below, sequenced in a study of control samples from healthy donors and cancer patients. Libraries were prepared by immunoSEQ multiplex PCR; TCRdb keeps only in-frame clonotypes and omits some of them. In the table there are fewer than 150,000 clones, roughly 90% of which are singletons. The source material was blood. The origin of the receptors is a young man in good health.

The chain has TRBV5-4 and TRBJ2-7; the D call may be TRBD1 or TRBD2 (5 bases each). This CDR3 is 13 amino acids long. Germline CDR1 is SGHNT and CDR2 is YYREEE (reference sequence). V lost 4 bases to trimming and J lost 2 bases, with 10 bases between them. For the CDR3, the DNA is TGTGCCAGCAGCCCACGGGACGCCTACGAGCAGTACTTC. Translation: CASSPRDAYEQYF.

This sequence joins TRBV18 and TRBJ2-7; a weak D match, TRBD1 (6 bases). Germline assignment: CDR1 KGHSH and CDR2 LQKENI. The CDR3 consists of 14 residues. Trimming pared 4 bases from V and 0 bases from J, leaving 10 bases between. CDR3 nucleotides: TGTGCCAGCTCACTGGGGGCGGTCTCCTACGAGCAGTACTTC. Amino acid sequence: CASSLGAVSYEQYF.

The chain couples TRBV2 to TRBJ1-2; D might be TRBD1 (6 bases). Germline V gene data show CDR1 as SNHLY and CDR2 as FYNNEI. Between the trimmed V and J ends, which lost 8 bases and 2 bases, there was a span of 15 bases. The length of the CDR3 is 14 residues. The CDR3 coding sequence is TGTGCCAGCGGTTTCGGGGGGCGCAACTATGGCTACACCTTC. It translates to CASGFGGRNYGYTF. Variable domain in full (rest from reference TRBV2 and TRBJ1-2): EPEVTQTPSHQVTQMGQEVILRCVPISNHLYFYWYRQILGQKVEFLVSFYNNEISEKSEIFDDQFSVERPDGSNFTLKIRSTKLEDSAMYFCASGFGGRNYGYTFGSGTRLTVV.

This sequence joins TRBV2 and TRBJ2-5, with D possibly being TRBD2 (7 bases). This CDR3 is built from 13 residues. The V gene's germline CDR1 is SNHLY and CDR2 FYNNEI. Trimming took off 7 bases at V and 3 bases at J, with 12 bases between the two ends. DNA of the CDR3: TGTGCCAGCAAAGGGGGGAGGGAAGAGACCCAGTACTTC. Amino acid sequence: CASKGGREETQYF. Full variable domain (outside the CDR3, taken from reference TRBV2 and TRBJ2-5): EPEVTQTPSHQVTQMGQEVILRCVPISNHLYFYWYRQILGQKVEFLVSFYNNEISEKSEIFDDQFSVERPDGSNFTLKIRSTKLEDSAMYFCASKGGREETQYFGPGTRLLVL.

The J gene is TRBJ2-5, the V gene TRBV29-1; D may be TRBD1 (6 bases). The CDR3 is 13 residues long. Trimming took off 1 base at V and 2 bases at J, with 8 bases between the two ends. CDR1 is SQVTM, CDR2 ANQGSEA, per germline. CDR3 in amino acids: CSVEGDKQETQYF. Here the CDR3 DNA reads TGCAGCGTTGAAGGGGACAAACAAGAGACCCAGTACTTC.

This chain joins TRBV7-9 and TRBJ1-1, with 7 positions matching TRBD1. Germline CDR1 is SEHNR and CDR2 is FQNEAQ (reference sequence). The J segment lost 0 bases and the V segment lost 5 bases, leaving 3 bases of the junction unmatched. This CDR3 contains 14 residues. CDR3 DNA: TGTGCCAGCAGCAGCAGGGGGATGAACACTGAAGCTTTCTTT. Translating gives CASSSRGMNTEAFF.

The chain carries TRBV11-1 and TRBJ1-1; D call uncertain. Germline V CDR1 and CDR2: SGHAT, FQDESV (reference sequence). V dropped 1 base and J dropped 1 base, with 13 bases sitting between them. CDR3 length: 16 residues. The CDR3: CASSLGYGRGNTEAFF. For the CDR3, the DNA is TGTGCCAGCAGCTTAGGATACGGGCGGGGGAACACTGAAGCTTTCTTT.

The V gene is TRBV5-4, the J gene TRBJ1-2; D is ambiguous. This CDR3 region has 15 residues. Trimming stripped 6 bases from V and 3 bases from J, with 18 bases between. The germline gives CDR1 SGHNT, CDR2 YYREEE (reference sequence). The CDR3 nucleotides are TGTGCCAGCATCGCGATGGAGGAGTTTTACTATGGCTACACCTTC. It encodes CASIAMEEFYYGYTF.

This chain links TRBV30 with TRBJ1-4, with 12 bases matching TRBD1. The germline gives CDR1 GTSNPN, CDR2 SVGIG (reference sequence). This CDR3 region has 16 residues. V lost 0 bases, J lost 10 bases, and 9 bases stayed unmatched. CDR3: CAWSVQKGTGGGKLFF. In DNA, the CDR3 is TGTGCCTGGAGTGTACAAAAGGGGACAGGGGGCGGAAAACTGTTTTTT.

The J gene is TRBJ2-7, the V gene TRBV10-3, with TRBD2 as a possible D gene (5 bases). V was cut by 0 bases and J by 3 bases, with 6 bases left in between. This CDR3 has 13 amino acids. Germline CDR1 and CDR2: ENHRY and SYGVKD. The CDR3 bases are TGTGCCATCAGTGAGTCCGCGGGCTACGAGCAGTACTTC. Protein sequence: CAISESAGYEQYF.